This T cell receptor (beta chain) was sequenced in a study of HIV-infected children after antiretroviral therapy interruption. The overall study: Continuous-treatment samples came from weeks 0, 48 and 150.

Study outcomes and limitations: Sorted CD45RA+ naive cells might include minor non-naive CD45RA+ cells.

In its sample, this clonotype is medium-sized (0.01 to 0.1%). The antigen is unknown. A 3' RACE protocol on RNA, with unique molecular identifiers, produced the TCR library. TCRdb processed the 3' RACE reads anew with MiXCR; each CDR3 protein has one entry. Seen here are tens of thousands of distinct CDR3 sequences, 6.5% observed once, and the top ten hold about 0.97%. Noted treatment: PENTA 11 planned treatment interruption arm or continuous ART arm. This CDR3 spans 15 amino acids. V trimming: 5 bases; J trimming: 0 bases; junction bases outside the gene matches: 5. CDR1 SGHVS and CDR2 FQNEAQ come from the germline V gene.

The TCR sequence derives from a pool of human donors with HIV. Sequencing used CD45RA+ CD4+ T cells from PBMCs, pooled from several time points, obtained from a donor given antiretroviral therapy, either interrupted or continuous. Stated subset: naive CD4+ CD45RA+ CD45RO- T cells. V usage is TRBV7-8 and J usage is TRBJ2-3; TRBD1 matches at 7 bases. CDR3 bases: TGTGCCAGCAGCCCGACAGGGTTTAGCACAGATACGCAGTATTTT. This translates into CASSPTGFSTDTQYF.